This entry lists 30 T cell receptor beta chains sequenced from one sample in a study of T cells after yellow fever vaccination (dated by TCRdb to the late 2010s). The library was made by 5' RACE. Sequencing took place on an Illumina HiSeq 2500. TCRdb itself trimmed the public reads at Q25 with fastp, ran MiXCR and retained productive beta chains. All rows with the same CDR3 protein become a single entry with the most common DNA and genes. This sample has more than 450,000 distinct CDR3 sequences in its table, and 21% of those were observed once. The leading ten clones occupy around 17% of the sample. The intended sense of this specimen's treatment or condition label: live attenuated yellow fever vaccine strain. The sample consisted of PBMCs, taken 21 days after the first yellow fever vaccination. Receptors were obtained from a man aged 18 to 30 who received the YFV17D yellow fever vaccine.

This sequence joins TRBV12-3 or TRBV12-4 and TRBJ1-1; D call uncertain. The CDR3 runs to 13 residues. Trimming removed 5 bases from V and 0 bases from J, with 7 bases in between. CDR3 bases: TGTGCCAGCAGTCCCGAGCTGAACACTGAAGCTTTCTTT. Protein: CASSPELNTEAFF.

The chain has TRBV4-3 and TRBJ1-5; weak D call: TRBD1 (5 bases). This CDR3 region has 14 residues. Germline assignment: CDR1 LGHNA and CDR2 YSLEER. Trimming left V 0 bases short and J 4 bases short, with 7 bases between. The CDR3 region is CASSQDGANQPQHF. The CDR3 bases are TGCGCCAGCAGCCAAGATGGGGCAAATCAGCCCCAGCATTTT.

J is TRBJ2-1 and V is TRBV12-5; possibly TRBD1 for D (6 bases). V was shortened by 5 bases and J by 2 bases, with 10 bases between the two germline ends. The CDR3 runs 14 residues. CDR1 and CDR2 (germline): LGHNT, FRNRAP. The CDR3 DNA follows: TGTGCTAGTGGTACACAGGGAACCTACAATGAGCAGTTCTTC. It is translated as CASGTQGTYNEQFF.

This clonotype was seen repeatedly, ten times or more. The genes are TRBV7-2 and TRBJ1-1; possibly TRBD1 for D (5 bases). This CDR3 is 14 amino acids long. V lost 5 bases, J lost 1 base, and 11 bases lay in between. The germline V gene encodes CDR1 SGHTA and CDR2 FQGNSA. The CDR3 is CASSIPTENTEAFF. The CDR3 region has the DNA TGTGCCAGCAGCATACCGACAGAGAACACTGAAGCTTTCTTT.

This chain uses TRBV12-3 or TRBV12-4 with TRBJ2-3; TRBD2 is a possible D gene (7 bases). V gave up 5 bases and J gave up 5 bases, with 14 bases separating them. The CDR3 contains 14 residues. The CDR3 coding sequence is TGTGCCAGCAGTCCACGGGGGGCCGAAGATACGCAGTATTTT. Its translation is CASSPRGAEDTQYF.

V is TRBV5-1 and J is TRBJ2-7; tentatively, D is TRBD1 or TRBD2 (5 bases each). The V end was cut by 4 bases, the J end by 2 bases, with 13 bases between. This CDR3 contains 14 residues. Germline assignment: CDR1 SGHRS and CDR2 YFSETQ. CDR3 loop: CASSDRDGTYEQYF. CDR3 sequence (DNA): TGCGCCAGCAGCGACCGGGACGGCACCTACGAGCAGTACTTC.

CDR3 residues: CSARATGVGANVLTF. CDR3 DNA: TGCAGTGCTAGAGCTACAGGGGTTGGGGCCAACGTCCTGACTTTC. The gene calls are TRBV20-1 and TRBJ2-6; TRBD1 aligns across 7 bases. The ends lost 1 base at V and 3 bases at J; junction bases unmatched: 3. Germline CDR1 DFQATT, CDR2 SNEGSKA (reference sequence). The length of the CDR3 is 15 residues.

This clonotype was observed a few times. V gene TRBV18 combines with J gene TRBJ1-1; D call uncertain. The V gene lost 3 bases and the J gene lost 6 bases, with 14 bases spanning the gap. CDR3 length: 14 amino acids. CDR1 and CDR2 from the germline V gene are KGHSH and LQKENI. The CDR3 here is CASSPTWKVSEAFF. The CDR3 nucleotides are TGTGCCAGCTCACCTACATGGAAAGTTTCTGAAGCTTTCTTT.

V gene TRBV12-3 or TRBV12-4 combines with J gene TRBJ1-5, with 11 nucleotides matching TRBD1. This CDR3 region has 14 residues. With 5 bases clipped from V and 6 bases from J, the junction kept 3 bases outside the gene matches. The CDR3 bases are TGTGCCAGCAGTACCGGGACAGGGGGTCAGCCCCAGCATTTT. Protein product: CASSTGTGGQPQHF.

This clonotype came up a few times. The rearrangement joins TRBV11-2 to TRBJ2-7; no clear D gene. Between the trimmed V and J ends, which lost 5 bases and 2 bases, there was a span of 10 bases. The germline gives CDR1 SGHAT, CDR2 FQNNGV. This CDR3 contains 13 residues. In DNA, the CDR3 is TGTGCCAGCAGCCATGGGCAGACCTACGAGCAGTACTTC. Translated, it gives CASSHGQTYEQYF.

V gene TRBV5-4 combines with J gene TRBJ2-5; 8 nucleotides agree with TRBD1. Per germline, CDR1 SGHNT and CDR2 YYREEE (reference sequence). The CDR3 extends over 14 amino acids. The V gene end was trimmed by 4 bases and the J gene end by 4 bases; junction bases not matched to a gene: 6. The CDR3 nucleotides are TGTGCCAGCAGCCTCCAGGGGGCTCCAGAGACCCAGTACTTC. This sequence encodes CASSLQGAPETQYF.

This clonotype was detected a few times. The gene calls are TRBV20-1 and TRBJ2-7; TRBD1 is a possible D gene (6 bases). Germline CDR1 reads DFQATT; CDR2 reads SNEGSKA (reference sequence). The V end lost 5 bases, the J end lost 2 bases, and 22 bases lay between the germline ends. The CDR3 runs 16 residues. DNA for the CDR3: TGCAGTGCTGTTAACGAACAGGGAACCTGGACCTACGAGCAGTACTTC. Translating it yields CSAVNEQGTWTYEQYF.

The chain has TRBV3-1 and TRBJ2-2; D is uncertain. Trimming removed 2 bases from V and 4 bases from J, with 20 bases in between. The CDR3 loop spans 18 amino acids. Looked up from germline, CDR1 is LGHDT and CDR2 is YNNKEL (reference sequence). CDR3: CASSQIALNSGATGELFF. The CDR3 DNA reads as TGTGCCAGCAGCCAAATCGCCTTGAACTCCGGCGCCACCGGGGAGCTGTTTTTT.

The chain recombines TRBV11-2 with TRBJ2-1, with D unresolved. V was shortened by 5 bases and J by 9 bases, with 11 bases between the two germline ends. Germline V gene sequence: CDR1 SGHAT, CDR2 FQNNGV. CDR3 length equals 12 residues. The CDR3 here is CASSRPLGEQFF. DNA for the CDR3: TGTGCCAGCAGCCGTCCCCTTGGTGAGCAGTTCTTC.

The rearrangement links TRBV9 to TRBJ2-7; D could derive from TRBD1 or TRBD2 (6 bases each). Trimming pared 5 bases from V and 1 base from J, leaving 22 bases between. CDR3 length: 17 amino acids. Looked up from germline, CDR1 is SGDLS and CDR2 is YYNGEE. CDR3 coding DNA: TGTGCCAGCAGGACTCTTATTTCGGGGGCAAGGTCCTACGAGCAGTACGTC. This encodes CASRTLISGARSYEQYV.

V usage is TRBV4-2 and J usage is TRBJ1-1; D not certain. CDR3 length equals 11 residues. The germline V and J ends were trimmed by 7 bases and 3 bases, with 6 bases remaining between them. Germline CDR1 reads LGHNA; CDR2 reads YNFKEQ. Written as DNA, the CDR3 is TGTGCCAGCAATAAGGACACTGAAGCTTTCTTT. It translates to CASNKDTEAFF.

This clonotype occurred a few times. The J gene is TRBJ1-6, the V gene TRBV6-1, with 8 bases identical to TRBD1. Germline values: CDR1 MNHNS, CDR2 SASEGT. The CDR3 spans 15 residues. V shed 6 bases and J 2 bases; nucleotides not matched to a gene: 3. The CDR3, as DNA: TGTGCCAGCAGACCGACAGGGGCCTATAATTCACCCCTCCACTTT. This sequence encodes CASRPTGAYNSPLHF.

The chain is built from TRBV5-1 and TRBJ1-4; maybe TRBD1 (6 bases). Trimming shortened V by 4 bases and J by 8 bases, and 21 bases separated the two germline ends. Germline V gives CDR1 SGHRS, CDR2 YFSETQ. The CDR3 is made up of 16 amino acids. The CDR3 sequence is CASSQGQWTGREKLFF. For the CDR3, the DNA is TGCGCCAGCAGCCAGGGGCAGTGGACGGGAAGGGAAAAACTGTTTTTT.

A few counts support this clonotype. CDR3 in DNA: TGTGCCATCCCAAGGCTGAACACTGAAGCTTTCTTT. It encodes CAIPRLNTEAFF. J is TRBJ1-1 and V is TRBV2; D gene unclear. The V gene lost 10 bases and the J gene lost 0 bases, with 9 bases spanning the gap. The CDR3 totals 12 residues. Germline V gene data show CDR1 as SNHLY and CDR2 as FYNNEI. The full variable domain, with the rest looked up from reference TRBV2 and TRBJ1-1, is EPEVTQTPSHQVTQMGQEVILRCVPISNHLYFYWYRQILGQKVEFLVSFYNNEISEKSEIFDDQFSVERPDGSNFTLKIRSTKLEDSAMYFCAIPRLNTEAFFGQGTRLTVV.

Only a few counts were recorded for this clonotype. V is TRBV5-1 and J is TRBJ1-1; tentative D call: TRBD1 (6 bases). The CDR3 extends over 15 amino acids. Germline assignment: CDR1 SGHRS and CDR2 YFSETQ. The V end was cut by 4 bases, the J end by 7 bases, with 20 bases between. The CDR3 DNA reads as TGCGCCAGCAGCCCTACCCGACAGGTTGGCGGTGAAGCTTTCTTT. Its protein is CASSPTRQVGGEAFF.

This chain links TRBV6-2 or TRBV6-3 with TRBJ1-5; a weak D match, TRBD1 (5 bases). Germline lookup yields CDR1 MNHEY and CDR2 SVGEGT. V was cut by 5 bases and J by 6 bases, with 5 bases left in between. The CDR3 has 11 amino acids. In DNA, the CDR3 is TGTGCCAGCAGTGGGGGTCAGCCCCAGCATTTT. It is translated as CASSGGQPQHF.

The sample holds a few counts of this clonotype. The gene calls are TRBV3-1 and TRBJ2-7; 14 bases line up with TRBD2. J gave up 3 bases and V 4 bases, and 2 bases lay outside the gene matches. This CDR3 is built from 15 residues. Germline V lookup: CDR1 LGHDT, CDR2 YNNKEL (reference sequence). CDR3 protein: CASSRTSGGYYEQYV. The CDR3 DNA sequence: TGTGCCAGCAGCCGGACTAGCGGGGGGTACTACGAGCAGTACGTC.

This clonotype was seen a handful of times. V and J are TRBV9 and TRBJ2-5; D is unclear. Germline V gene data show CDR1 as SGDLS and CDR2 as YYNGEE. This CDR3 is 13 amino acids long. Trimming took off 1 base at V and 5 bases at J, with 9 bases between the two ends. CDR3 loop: CASSVRSRETQYF. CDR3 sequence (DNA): TGTGCCAGCAGCGTAAGGTCTCGGGAGACCCAGTACTTC.

The CDR3 DNA reads as TGCGCCAGCAGCCAAGAACGCGCGGGGGGGCACGACGGGGAGCTGTTTTTT. It yields the protein CASSQERAGGHDGELFF. The J gene is TRBJ2-2, the V gene TRBV4-3, with TRBD2 matching 9 bases. CDR1 LGHNA and CDR2 YSLEER come from the germline V gene. The J segment lost 7 bases and the V segment lost 0 bases, leaving 9 bases of the junction unmatched. This CDR3 region has 17 residues.

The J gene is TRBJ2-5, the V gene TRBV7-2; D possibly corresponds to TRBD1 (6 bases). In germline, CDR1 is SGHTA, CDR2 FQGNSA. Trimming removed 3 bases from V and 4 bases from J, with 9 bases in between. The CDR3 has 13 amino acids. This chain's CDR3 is CASSFPRGETQYF. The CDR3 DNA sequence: TGTGCCAGCAGCTTTCCCAGGGGAGAGACCCAGTACTTC.

As DNA, the CDR3 is TGTGCCAGCAGCTTCACGACAGGGGCAGATACGCAGTATTTT. This translates into CASSFTTGADTQYF. This sequence joins TRBV5-4 and TRBJ2-3; 8 bases match TRBD1. Trimming removed 2 bases from V and 4 bases from J; junction bases left unmatched: 3. Germline values: CDR1 SGHNT, CDR2 YYREEE (reference sequence). This CDR3 is 14 amino acids long. Using reference TRBV5-4 and TRBJ2-3 for the parts outside the CDR3, the full variable domain is ETGVTQSPTHLIKTRGQQVTLRCSSQSGHNTVSWYQQALGQGPQFIFQYYREEENGRGNFPPRFSGLQFPNYSSELNVNALELDDSALYLCASSFTTGADTQYFGPGTRLTVL.

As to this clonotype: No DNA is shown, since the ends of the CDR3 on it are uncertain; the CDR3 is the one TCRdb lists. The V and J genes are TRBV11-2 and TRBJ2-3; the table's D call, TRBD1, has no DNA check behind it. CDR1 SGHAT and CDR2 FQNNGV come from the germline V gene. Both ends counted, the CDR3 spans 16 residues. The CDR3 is CASSFNAGLSLDTQYF.

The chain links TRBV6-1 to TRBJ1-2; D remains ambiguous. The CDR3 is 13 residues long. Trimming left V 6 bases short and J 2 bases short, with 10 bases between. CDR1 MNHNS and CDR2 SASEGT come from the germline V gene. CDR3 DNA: TGTGCCAGCAGGCCGCCACGGAACTATGGCTACACCTTC. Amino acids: CASRPPRNYGYTF.

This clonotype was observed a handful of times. CDR3 nucleotides: TGCGCCAGCAGCCAATCACGGACAGGGTATGAAGCTTTCTTT. Its protein is CASSQSRTGYEAFF. The chain couples TRBV4-3 to TRBJ1-1, with 8 bases matching TRBD1. The germline V gene has CDR1 LGHNA and CDR2 YSLEER. CDR3 size: 14 residues. J lost 7 bases, V lost 2 bases, and 6 bases had no gene match.

CDR3 protein: CASTIWGAGQETQYF. CDR3 DNA: TGTGCCAGCACTATATGGGGAGCGGGGCAAGAGACCCAGTACTTC. The chain joins TRBV7-8 to TRBJ2-5; 7 bases line up with TRBD2. V lost 7 bases, J lost 2 bases, and 10 bases stayed unmatched. CDR1 and CDR2 from the germline V gene are SGHVS and FQNEAQ. This CDR3 spans 15 amino acids. Full variable domain (remainder filled in from reference TRBV7-8 and TRBJ2-5): GAGVSQSPRYKVAKRGQDVALRCDPISGHVSLFWYQQALGQGPEFLTYFQNEAQLDKSGLPSDRFFAERPEGSVSTLKIQRTQQEDSAVYLCASTIWGAGQETQYFGPGTRLLVL.